This T cell receptor (beta chain) was sequenced in a study of CD8+ T cells in alopecia areata. Study overall: Tofacitinib lasted 6 to 18 months, then 6 months off drug. Study conclusions and caveats: Among the top 100, expanded CD8+ clones were significantly decreased by tofacitinib, as was scalp clonality. Amid tofacitinib therapy, many expanded lesional clones stayed present in scalp and blood.

As to this clone: The antigen is undetermined.

Treatment: oral pan-JAK inhibitor, 5-10 mg twice daily. In each case, RNA was isolated and then reverse transcribed into cDNA as the sequencing template. Libraries were prepared by immunoSEQ multiplex PCR; TCRdb keeps only in-frame clonotypes and omits some of them. Altogether about 120,000 clones are present, 50% to 55% being singletons, with the ten largest covering 0.46%. Trimming cost V 4 bases and J 3 bases; bases outside gene matches: 3. Germline CDR1 is MGHDK and CDR2 is SYGVNS. This CDR3 has 14 residues. V and J are TRBV25-1 and TRBJ2-3; 8 bases are shared with TRBD2. This TCR derives from a human donor with alopecia areata. Sequencing used CD4+ T cells sorted from blood, obtained at week 4, from a patient treated with tofacitinib. CDR3 in amino acids: CASSVAGNTDTQYF. DNA for the CDR3: TGTGCCAGCAGTGTAGCGGGAAATACAGATACGCAGTATTTT.